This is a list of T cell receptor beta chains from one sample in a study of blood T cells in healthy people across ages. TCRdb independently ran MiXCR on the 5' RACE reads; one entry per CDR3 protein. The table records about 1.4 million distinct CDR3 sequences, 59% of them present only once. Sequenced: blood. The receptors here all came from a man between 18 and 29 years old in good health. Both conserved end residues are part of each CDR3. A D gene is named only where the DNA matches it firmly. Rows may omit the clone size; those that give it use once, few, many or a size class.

TGTGCCAGCAGTTTGGGCAGGGACGCTTTCTTT | CASSLGRDAFF | NA | 11 | TRBJ1-1 | TRBV12-3/TRBV12-4 | NA
TGCAGTGCCAAGATGGTGGAGACCCAGTACTTC | CSAKMVETQYF | NA | 11 | TRBJ2-5 | TRBV20-1 | NA
TGTGCTAGTGCAGAATGGGCAGGGAAAGGAGCTTTCTTT | CASAEWAGKGAFF | NA | 13 | TRBJ1-1 | TRBV12-5 | few
TGTGCCAGTAGTCCCCCGAACAGGGCGGGCACTGAAGCTTTCTTT | CASSPPNRAGTEAFF | NA | 15 | TRBJ1-1 | TRBV19 | NA
TGCAGTGCTAGACGCAGGGGCCATAATGAAAAACTGTTTTTT | CSARRRGHNEKLFF | NA | 14 | TRBJ1-4 | TRBV20-1 | NA
TGTGCCAGCAGCGCCCTAGGGGGGGCACTCTACGAGCAGTACTTC | CASSALGGALYEQYF | NA | 15 | TRBJ2-7 | TRBV7-8 | NA
TGTGCCAGCAGCCAAGTAGGGCAGGTTAGCTCCTACGAGCAGTACTTC | CASSQVGQVSSYEQYF | NA | 16 | TRBJ2-7 | TRBV14 | NA
TGTGCCAGCAGTAAGACAGGGGGCGACTACGAGCAGTACTTC | CASSKTGGDYEQYF | TRBD1 | 14 | TRBJ2-7 | TRBV25-1 | NA
TGTGCCAGCAGTTCCCTGGGGGGCCCCTACAATGAGCAGTTCTTC | CASSSLGGPYNEQFF | NA | 15 | TRBJ2-1 | TRBV12-3/TRBV12-4 | NA
TGTGCCATCAGTGAGGCCTTAGCGGGGGCCTACGAGCAGTACTTC | CAISEALAGAYEQYF | TRBD2 | 15 | TRBJ2-7 | TRBV10-3 | NA
TGTGCCAGCAGCCAAATGGGGACAGGTACCTACGAGCAGTACTTC | CASSQMGTGTYEQYF | TRBD1 | 15 | TRBJ2-7 | TRBV4-2 | few
TGTGCCAGCAGTTCCGGGACAGGGAAGGACGAGCAGTACTTC | CASSSGTGKDEQYF | TRBD1 | 14 | TRBJ2-7 | TRBV6-2/TRBV6-3 | NA
TGCAGTGCTTCCTTGGGGGTGGCGGGAGAGAATGAGCAGTACTTC | CSASLGVAGENEQYF | TRBD2 | 15 | TRBJ2-7 | TRBV20-1 | NA
TGCGCCAGCAGCTTGGCAAGAGGGGACGGTACTGGCAGTACAGATACGCAGTATTTT | CASSLARGDGTGSTDTQYF | NA | 19 | TRBJ2-3 | TRBV5-1 | NA
TGTGCCAGCAGCCCCGGAGCCTGGGAGGGACTGTTTTTT | CASSPGAWEGLFF | NA | 13 | TRBJ1-4 | TRBV7-9 | once